This TCR beta chain was identified in a study of PD-1 blockade in classical Hodgkin lymphoma. CDR3 length equals 14 residues. Germline V gives CDR1 MNHEY, CDR2 SMNVEV (reference sequence). Deletions cut 6 bases from V and 0 bases from J, with 8 bases between. Sequencing used immunoSEQ multiplex PCR; TCRdb keeps in-frame clones, though not all of them. In the table there are around 15,000 clones, approximately 80% of which are singletons. Specified time point: cycle 4 day 1 (C4D1), after more than 5 weeks of nivolumab. There was relapse after autologous stem cell transplantation in every patient, and there was variation in brentuximab vedotin exposure. Thawed PBMCs underwent magnetic negative selection to yield purified CD4+ T cells.

The sequence derives from a human donor with classical Hodgkin lymphoma. This material consisted of CD4+ T cells from blood, taken before the fourth cycle of nivolumab. The chain couples TRBV27 to TRBJ2-2; D is perhaps TRBD1 (5 bases). CDR3 nucleotide sequence: TGTGCCAGCAGCGGACACACGAACACCGGGGAGCTGTTTTTT. Amino acids: CASSGHTNTGELFF.